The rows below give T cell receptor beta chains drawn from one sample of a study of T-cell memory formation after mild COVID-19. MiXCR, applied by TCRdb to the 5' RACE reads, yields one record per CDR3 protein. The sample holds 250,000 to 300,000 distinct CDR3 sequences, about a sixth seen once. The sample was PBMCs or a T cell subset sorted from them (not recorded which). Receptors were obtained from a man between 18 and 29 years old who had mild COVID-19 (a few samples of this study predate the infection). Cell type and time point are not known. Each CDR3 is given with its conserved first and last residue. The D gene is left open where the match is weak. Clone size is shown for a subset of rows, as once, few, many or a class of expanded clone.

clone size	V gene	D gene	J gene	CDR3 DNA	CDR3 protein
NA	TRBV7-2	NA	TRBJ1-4	TGTGCCAGCAGCCCCAGACTAAACTACGGAATCGGGGAAAAACTGTTTTTT	CASSPRLNYGIGEKLFF
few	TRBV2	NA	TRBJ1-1	TGTGCCAGCAGTGGGGGGCCCCGGGCTGAAGCTTTCTTT	CASSGGPRAEAFF
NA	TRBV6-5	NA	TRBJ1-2	TGTGCCAGCAGTACTTATTGGGGGGAGAGAAACTATGGCTACACCTTC	CASSTYWGERNYGYTF
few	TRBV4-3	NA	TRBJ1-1	TGCGCCAGCAGCCAAGATCAGGCGAACACTGAAGCTTTCTTT	CASSQDQANTEAFF
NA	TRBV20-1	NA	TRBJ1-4	TGCAGTGCTAGCCCGGTTGATGATGAAAAACTGTTTTTT	CSASPVDDEKLFF
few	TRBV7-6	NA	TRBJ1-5	TGTGCCAGCAGCTCACACACGGGCAGCAATCAGCCCCAGCATTTT	CASSSHTGSNQPQHF
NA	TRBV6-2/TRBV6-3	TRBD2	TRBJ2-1	TGTGCCAGCAGCCTACTAGCGGGGGGGCCCGGGTCCTACAATGAGCAGTTCTTC	CASSLLAGGPGSYNEQFF
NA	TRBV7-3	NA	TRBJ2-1	TGTGCCAGCAGCCCAGAGGAGGGTATCCCCTACAATGAGCAGTTCTTC	CASSPEEGIPYNEQFF
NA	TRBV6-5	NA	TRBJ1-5	TGTGCCAGCAGTTACAATGCCGGTCAGCCCCAGCATTTT	CASSYNAGQPQHF
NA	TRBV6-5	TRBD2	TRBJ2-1	TGTGCCAGCAGTCGTCGTCGACTAGCGGACTCCTACAATGAGCAGTTCTTC	CASSRRRLADSYNEQFF
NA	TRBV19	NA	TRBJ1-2	TGTGCCAGTGAGGGCGATTGGGGCTACACCTTC	CASEGDWGYTF
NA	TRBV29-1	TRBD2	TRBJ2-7	TGCAGCGTTGGTGTGGGGGGGGACCGCTACGAGCAGTACTTC	CSVGVGGDRYEQYF
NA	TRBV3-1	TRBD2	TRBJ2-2	TGTGCCAGCAGCCACCTAGCGGGGAACCGGGAGCTGTTTTTT	CASSHLAGNRELFF
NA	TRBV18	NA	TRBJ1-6	TGTGCCAGCTCACCAGGGGGGTCCTCAACTAAAAATTCACCCCTCCACTTT	CASSPGGSSTKNSPLHF
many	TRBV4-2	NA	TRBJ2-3	TGTGCCAGCAGCCAAGGATTCTCCGGTTATGAAGATACGCAGTATTTT	CASSQGFSGYEDTQYF
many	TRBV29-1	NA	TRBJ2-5	TGCAGCGTTAGACAGCAAGAGACCCAGTACTTC	CSVRQQETQYF
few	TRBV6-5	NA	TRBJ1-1	TGTGCCAGCAGTGACGCGCAGGGTTTGGGTGAAGCTTTCTTT	CASSDAQGLGEAFF
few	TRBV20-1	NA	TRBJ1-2	TGCACCGCAGGGCACCCCTATGGCTACACCTTC	CTAGHPYGYTF
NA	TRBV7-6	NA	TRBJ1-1	TGTGCCAGCAGCGCGCCCGGGGAAAACACTGAAGCTTTCTTT	CASSAPGENTEAFF
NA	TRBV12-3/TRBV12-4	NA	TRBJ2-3	TGTGCCAGCAGGGAACCCTCGTACAGAACGCAGTATTTT	CASREPSYRTQYF
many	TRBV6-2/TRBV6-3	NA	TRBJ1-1	TGTGCCAGCAACCTCGTCGGAGACACTGAAGCTTTCTTT	CASNLVGDTEAFF
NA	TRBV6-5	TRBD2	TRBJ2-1	TGTGCCAGCAGTTACCGCTGGCGGGGGGGCCATGAGCAGTTCTTC	CASSYRWRGGHEQFF
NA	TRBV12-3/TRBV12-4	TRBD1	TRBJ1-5	TGTGCCAGCAGTCCGACAGGGAATCAGCCCCAGCATTTT	CASSPTGNQPQHF
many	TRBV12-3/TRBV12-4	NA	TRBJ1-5	TGTGCCAGCAGCCCCCCCGGCGGCAATCAGCCCCAGCATTTT	CASSPPGGNQPQHF
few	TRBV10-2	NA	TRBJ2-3	TGCGCCAGCAGTGAGTCGGGACCCTCAGATACGCAGTATTTT	CASSESGPSDTQYF
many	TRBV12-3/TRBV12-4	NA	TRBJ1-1	TGTGCCAGCAGTTCTACGGCCGGTGAAGCTTTCTTT	CASSSTAGEAFF
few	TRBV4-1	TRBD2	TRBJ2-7	TGCGCCAGCAGCAGCGTAGGGGAGGGCTCCTACGAGCAGTACTTC	CASSSVGEGSYEQYF
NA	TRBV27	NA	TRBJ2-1	TGTGCCACCGGAGGGCGGGGGCCTCTTCCTTTAAGCTCCTACAATGAGCAGTTCTTC	CATGGRGPLPLSSYNEQFF
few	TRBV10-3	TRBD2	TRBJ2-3	TGTGCCATCAGTGAGTCCTCCCCGGCAAGCGGGGTCACAGATACGCAGTATTTT	CAISESSPASGVTDTQYF
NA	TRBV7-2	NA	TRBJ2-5	TGTGCCAGCAGCTCTACACCGACCGCCGGGGGAGAGACCCAGTACTTC	CASSSTPTAGGETQYF
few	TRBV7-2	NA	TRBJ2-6	TGTGCCAGCAGCTTTTACGGGAACTCTGGGGCCAACGTCCTGACTTTC	CASSFYGNSGANVLTF
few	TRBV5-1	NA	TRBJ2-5	TGCGCCAGCAGAGAAGGGAACCAAGAGACCCAGTACTTC	CASREGNQETQYF
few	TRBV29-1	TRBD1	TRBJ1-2	TGCAGCGTTGAAGCGCAGGGACAGCTCTCTGGCTACACCTTC	CSVEAQGQLSGYTF
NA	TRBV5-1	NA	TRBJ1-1	TGCGCCAGCAGCTCCGGGGCTGAGGTGCCTGAAGCTTTCTTT	CASSSGAEVPEAFF
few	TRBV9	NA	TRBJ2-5	TGTGCCAGCAGCGGACGGGGCTTCCCCCCCTTTGAAGAGACCCAGTACTTC	CASSGRGFPPFEETQYF